Below, 30 T cell receptor beta chains from the same sample are listed, as sequenced in a study of neurological immune-mediated disorders. TCRdb re-analysed the 5' RACE reads in MiXCR, keeping a single row per CDR3 protein. This table has some 43,000 distinct CDR3 sequences, over 2% appearing once. Sequencing used PBMCs. The receptors originated from a man aged 30 to 45 with multiple sclerosis.

This clonotype has ten or more counts. The J gene is TRBJ1-1, the V gene TRBV20-1; D gene uncertain. The germline CDR1 and CDR2 sequences are DFQATT and SNEGSKA (reference sequence). This CDR3 has 13 residues. The V and J ends lost 0 bases and 0 bases respectively, with 5 bases between them. As DNA, the CDR3 is TGCAGTGCTAGAGACAGAGTGAACACTGAAGCTTTCTTT. It is translated as CSARDRVNTEAFF.

This clonotype was detected ten times or more. The rearrangement links TRBV6-1 to TRBJ2-3, with D maybe TRBD2 (5 bases). The CDR3 totals 15 residues. CDR1 is MNHNS, CDR2 SASEGT, per germline. The V and J ends lost 2 bases and 4 bases respectively, with 13 bases between them. CDR3 coding DNA: TGTGCCAGCAGTGAAACTAGTTGGAACGCAGATACGCAGTATTTT. It encodes CASSETSWNADTQYF.

This clonotype was seen at least ten times. This chain joins TRBV20-1 and TRBJ2-1; D is undetermined. With 0 bases removed from V and 8 bases from J, the gap between germline ends came to 11 bases. The germline V gene encodes CDR1 DFQATT and CDR2 SNEGSKA (reference sequence). The CDR3 length is 13 residues. CDR3 nucleotide sequence: TGCAGTGCTAGAGACTACTCTGGCGATGAGCAGTTCTTC. This gives the protein CSARDYSGDEQFF.

This clonotype was counted ten times or more. V is TRBV4-1 and J is TRBJ2-5; TRBD2 might be the D (7 bases). The CDR3 runs 16 residues. V lost 0 bases to trimming and J lost 6 bases, with 17 bases between them. Germline assignment: CDR1 MGHRA and CDR2 YSYEKL. DNA for the CDR3: TGCGCCAGCAGCCAAGATCCGAGGGGGGGGACGCAGACCCAGTACTTC. The encoded protein is CASSQDPRGGTQTQYF.

The chain recombines TRBV18 with TRBJ1-5; D may be TRBD1 (6 bases). The V end was cut by 3 bases, the J end by 11 bases, with 17 bases between. CDR1 KGHSH and CDR2 LQKENI come from the germline V gene. The CDR3 sequence is 14 residues long. The CDR3 bases are TGTGCCAGCTCACCGGGAACAGGGAAGTTAACCCAGCATTTT. Protein product: CASSPGTGKLTQHF. The full variable domain, rest sourced from reference TRBV18 and TRBJ1-5, is NAGVMQNPRHLVRRRGQEARLRCSPMKGHSHVYWYRQLPEEGLKFMVYLQKENIIDESGMPKERFSAEFPKEGPSILRIQQVVRGDSAAYFCASSPGTGKLTQHFGDGTRLSIL.

This clonotype was seen repeatedly, ten times or more. The rearrangement uses TRBV18 and TRBJ2-5; D possibly corresponds to TRBD2 (6 bases). Trimming removed 3 bases from V and 5 bases from J, with 16 bases in between. Germline lookup yields CDR1 KGHSH and CDR2 LQKENI. The CDR3 length is 15 residues. CDR3 in amino acids: CASSPAAGMGETQYF. The DNA for the CDR3 is TGTGCCAGCTCACCGGCGGCGGGGATGGGGGAGACCCAGTACTTC. The complete variable domain, with remaining parts taken from reference TRBV18 and TRBJ2-5, reads NAGVMQNPRHLVRRRGQEARLRCSPMKGHSHVYWYRQLPEEGLKFMVYLQKENIIDESGMPKERFSAEFPKEGPSILRIQQVVRGDSAAYFCASSPAAGMGETQYFGPGTRLLVL.

Ten or more counts support this clonotype. The chain joins TRBV20-1 to TRBJ2-7; 9 bases line up with TRBD2. Germline trimming cut 4 bases from V and 5 bases from J; bases unmatched to any gene: 9. The CDR3 is made up of 14 amino acids. Germline CDR1 and CDR2: DFQATT and SNEGSKA (reference sequence). The CDR3 coding sequence is TGCAGTGCTAAGGTGGGCGGGGGGGCCGACGAGCAGTACTTC. The encoded protein is CSAKVGGGADEQYF.

This clonotype was counted many times. This sequence joins TRBV5-1 and TRBJ1-1; D not certain. V was cut by 4 bases and J by 7 bases, with 14 bases left in between. Looked up from germline, CDR1 is SGHRS and CDR2 is YFSETQ. The CDR3 has 13 amino acids. In DNA form, the CDR3 reads TGCGCCAGCAGCCCCAGAGGATCTAATGAAGCTTTCTTT. As protein: CASSPRGSNEAFF.

This clonotype has at least ten counts. The V and J genes are TRBV3-1 and TRBJ2-1; unclear D gene. Germline V gene data show CDR1 as LGHDT and CDR2 as YNNKEL (reference sequence). V lost 4 bases and J lost 0, with 10 bases in between. The CDR3 totals 15 residues. The CDR3 nucleotides are TGTGCCAGCAGCCCCCCCCAAAGCTCCTACAATGAGCAGTTCTTC. Translating gives CASSPPQSSYNEQFF.

The sample holds many counts of this clonotype. V gene TRBV7-8 combines with J gene TRBJ2-3, with D possibly TRBD2 on 5 matching bases. Germline lookup yields CDR1 SGHVS and CDR2 FQNEAQ. The V end lost 2 bases, the J end lost 6 bases, and 15 bases lay between the germline ends. This CDR3 contains 15 residues. CDR3 in amino acids: CASSLWRLRADTQYF. Here the CDR3 DNA reads TGTGCCAGCAGCTTATGGCGCTTGAGGGCGGATACGCAGTATTTT.

This clonotype was recorded many times. This rearrangement joins TRBV5-1 to TRBJ2-5; D may match TRBD1 or TRBD2 (5 bases each). This CDR3 region has 13 residues. The germline V gene has CDR1 SGHRS and CDR2 YFSETQ. V shed 3 bases and J shed 5 bases, with 11 bases lying between them. The CDR3 region has the DNA TGCGCCAGCAGCTCTCAGGGACCTGAGACCCAGTACTTC. This translates into CASSSQGPETQYF.

This clonotype was seen at least ten times. V usage is TRBV4-3 and J usage is TRBJ2-3, with D possibly TRBD2 on 6 matching bases. The CDR3 runs to 16 residues. Germline CDR1 is LGHNA and CDR2 is YSLEER. V was pared by 0 bases and J by 4 bases, with 14 bases between. This CDR3 is CASSQDRTGSADTQYF. The DNA for the CDR3 is TGCGCCAGCAGCCAAGATCGGACCGGGAGCGCAGATACGCAGTATTTT.

There are many counts of this clonotype. The gene calls are TRBV11-2 and TRBJ2-5, with 9 bases fitting TRBD1. Germline assignment: CDR1 SGHAT and CDR2 FQNNGV. Unmatched junction bases numbered 10, after V lost 3 bases and J lost 5 bases. The CDR3 has 16 amino acids. CDR3 sequence (DNA): TGTGCCAGCAGCTTCCGGGACAGGGCCTCCTATGAGACCCAGTACTTC. The encoded protein is CASSFRDRASYETQYF. Looking up the rest from reference TRBV11-2 and TRBJ2-5 gives the full variable domain: EAGVAQSPRYKIIEKRQSVAFWCNPISGHATLYWYQQILGQGPKLLIQFQNNGVVDDSQLPKDRFSAERLKGVDSTLKIQPAKLEDSAVYLCASSFRDRASYETQYFGPGTRLLVL.

This clonotype has only a few counts. V gene TRBV11-2 combines with J gene TRBJ2-7, with TRBD1 matching over 7 bases. The CDR3 consists of 19 residues. Germline V lookup: CDR1 SGHAT, CDR2 FQNNGV. Losses at the gene ends were 5 bases for V and 1 base for J; bases not matched to a gene: 20. CDR3 bases: TGTGCCAGCAGCCCGACTCCCGAGGGGGCCGGCTATCCTTCCTACGAGCAGTACTTC. As protein: CASSPTPEGAGYPSYEQYF.

In this sample, this clonotype turned up many times. This chain links TRBV5-1 with TRBJ2-7, with D perhaps TRBD1 (5 bases). Trimming stripped 3 bases from V and 0 bases from J, with 13 bases between. This CDR3 comprises 15 residues. Per germline, CDR1 SGHRS and CDR2 YFSETQ. CDR3 coding DNA: TGCGCCAGCAGCTACCGACAGACCAGCTCCTACGAGCAGTACTTC. Protein sequence: CASSYRQTSSYEQYF.

This rearrangement joins TRBV9 to TRBJ1-4; 8 bases line up with TRBD1. The junction had 9 bases not matched to a gene; V was cut back by 3 bases and J by 8 bases. Germline CDR1 and CDR2: SGDLS and YYNGEE. The CDR3 runs to 15 residues. CDR3 region: CASSETGDPLEKLFF. In nucleotides, the CDR3 is TGTGCCAGCAGCGAGACAGGGGACCCGCTGGAAAAACTGTTTTTT.

The table lists this clonotype with many counts. This chain joins TRBV24-1 and TRBJ2-3; D is undetermined. CDR1 is KGHDR and CDR2 is SFDVKD in the germline V gene. The CDR3 extends over 13 amino acids. V gave up 0 bases and J gave up 2 bases, with 2 bases separating them. CDR3 nucleotide sequence: TGTGCCACCAGTGATTTGCCCACAGATACGCAGTATTTT. The encoded protein is CATSDLPTDTQYF.

In this sample, this clonotype turned up many times. V and J are TRBV4-3 and TRBJ1-2; D is uncertain. The germline V and J ends were trimmed by 0 bases and 4 bases, with 15 bases remaining between them. Germline V gives CDR1 LGHNA, CDR2 YSLEER. There are 16 residues in the CDR3. CDR3 loop: CASSQDSGPRGYGYTF. The CDR3 DNA reads TGCGCCAGCAGCCAAGATTCCGGGCCGCGGGGCTATGGCTACACCTTC.

This clonotype showed up many times. In nucleotides, the CDR3 is TGCAGTGCTAGAGAGCAGACTAGCGGCACAGATACGCAGTATTTT. It yields the protein CSAREQTSGTDTQYF. The chain links TRBV20-1 to TRBJ2-3, with 8 bases that match TRBD2. CDR1 is DFQATT, CDR2 SNEGSKA, per germline (reference sequence). The ends lost 0 bases at V and 1 base at J; junction bases unmatched: 3. The CDR3 extends over 15 amino acids.

This clonotype showed up many times. V usage is TRBV20-1 and J usage is TRBJ2-1, with 11 bases fitting TRBD2. V lost 0 bases and J lost 4; bases outside the gene matches: 2. CDR1 is DFQATT and CDR2 is SNEGSKA in the germline V gene (reference sequence). The CDR3 length is 15 residues. CDR3 bases: TGCAGTGCTAGAGACGGGACTAGCGGATACAATGAGCAGTTCTTC. This encodes CSARDGTSGYNEQFF.

This clonotype was counted at least ten times. The chain carries TRBV7-2 and TRBJ2-7, with TRBD1 matching 9 bases. J gave up 7 bases and V 1 base, and 8 bases lay outside the gene matches. Germline CDR1 is SGHTA and CDR2 is FQGNSA. CDR3 length equals 15 residues. CDR3 region: CASSLVGTGTGEQYF. Written as DNA, the CDR3 is TGTGCCAGCAGCTTAGTAGGGACAGGGACTGGAGAGCAGTACTTC.

This clonotype showed up just once. The DNA for the CDR3 is TGTGCCAGCAGTGCTACTGGGGGCGGCACTGAAGCTTTCTTT. Amino acids: CASSATGGGTEAFF. The chain is built from TRBV25-1 and TRBJ1-1; D is perhaps TRBD1 (6 bases). The CDR3 has 14 residues. Trimming pared 4 bases from V and 4 bases from J, leaving 13 bases between. Germline assignment: CDR1 MGHDK and CDR2 SYGVNS.

There are many counts of this clonotype. The chain links TRBV2 to TRBJ2-1; TRBD2 matches at 13 bases. Trimming removed 7 bases from V and 0 bases from J; junction bases left unmatched: 3. Germline values: CDR1 SNHLY, CDR2 FYNNEI. This CDR3 spans 16 amino acids. In DNA form, the CDR3 reads TGTGCCAGCACCTGGACTAGCGGGAGCTCCTACAATGAGCAGTTCTTC. Its protein is CASTWTSGSSYNEQFF.

This clonotype was seen many times. The CDR3 nucleotides read TGTGCCAGCAGCTTGACAGTGGACCAGCCCCAGCATTTT. Its translation: CASSLTVDQPQHF. This rearrangement joins TRBV7-3 to TRBJ1-5; weak D call: TRBD1 (5 bases). The CDR3 loop spans 13 amino acids. Germline values: CDR1 SGHTA, CDR2 FQGTGA. V dropped 3 bases and J dropped 7 bases, with 10 bases sitting between them.

This clonotype was picked up many times. This rearrangement joins TRBV20-1 to TRBJ1-1; 8 bases are a match to TRBD1. Germline CDR1 DFQATT, CDR2 SNEGSKA (reference sequence). The CDR3 extends over 16 amino acids. J gave up 1 base and V 0 bases, and 7 bases lay outside the gene matches. The CDR3 region has the DNA TGCAGTGCTAGAGATCATCGGGACAGGAGGAACACTGAAGCTTTCTTT. It specifies CSARDHRDRRNTEAFF.

This chain joins TRBV5-1 and TRBJ2-1; D unresolved. The length of the CDR3 is 16 residues. CDR1 and CDR2 from the germline V gene are SGHRS and YFSETQ. Between the trimmed V and J ends, which lost 0 bases and 0 bases, there was a span of 10 bases. CDR3 sequence reads: CASSLGVRSSYNEQFF. CDR3 nucleotides: TGCGCCAGCAGCTTGGGAGTCCGAAGCTCCTACAATGAGCAGTTCTTC.

This chain connects TRBV10-3 to TRBJ1-1; TRBD1 matches 8 bases. This CDR3 has 15 amino acids. V lost 3 bases to trimming and J lost 1 base; unmatched junction nucleotides: 4. Per germline, CDR1 ENHRY and CDR2 SYGVKD. CDR3 protein: CAISDPGQANTEAFF. The CDR3 bases are TGTGCCATCAGTGATCCGGGACAGGCGAACACTGAAGCTTTCTTT.

The chain joins TRBV19 to TRBJ2-2, with D maybe TRBD1 (6 bases). V was shortened by 4 bases and J by 5 bases, with 14 bases between the two germline ends. The CDR3 totals 15 residues. Looked up from germline, CDR1 is LNHDA and CDR2 is SQIVND (reference sequence). The DNA of the CDR3 is TGTGCCAGTAGTACAAGGACAGCACCGACCGGGGAGCTGTTTTTT. Protein: CASSTRTAPTGELFF.

Ten or more counts support this clonotype. CDR3 sequence reads: CASSLGQSYNEQFF. The CDR3 bases are TGCGCCAGCAGCTTGGGGCAGAGCTACAATGAGCAGTTCTTC. The rearrangement uses TRBV5-1 and TRBJ2-1; unclear D gene. In germline, CDR1 is SGHRS, CDR2 YFSETQ. The length of the CDR3 is 14 residues. Trimming cost V 0 bases and J 3 bases, with 7 bases left between them.

This clonotype has at least ten counts. The chain joins TRBV5-1 to TRBJ1-1, with a weak D call TRBD1 (6 bases). CDR1 is SGHRS and CDR2 is YFSETQ in the germline V gene. This CDR3 has 15 amino acids. Trimming left V 4 bases short and J 0 bases short, with 13 bases between. The CDR3 protein is CASSQLQGMNTEAFF. The DNA for the CDR3 is TGCGCCAGCAGCCAGTTGCAGGGGATGAACACTGAAGCTTTCTTT. Full variable domain (remainder filled in from reference TRBV5-1 and TRBJ1-1): KAGVTQTPRYLIKTRGQQVTLSCSPISGHRSVSWYQQTPGQGLQFLFEYFSETQRNKGNFPGRFSGRQFSNSRSEMNVSTLELGDSALYLCASSQLQGMNTEAFFGQGTRLTVV.